This TCR beta chain was recovered during a study of patients and donors after allogeneic stem cell transplantation. Per germline, CDR1 SGHRS and CDR2 YFSETQ. The length of the CDR3 is 14 residues. V lost 2 bases and J 3 bases, leaving 11 bases between the germline ends. Via MiXCR, TCRdb re-called the RT-PCR reads, giving one row per CDR3 protein. The sample shows 900,000 to 1,000,000 distinct CDR3 sequences, under 20% of them seen only once. The rearrangement links TRBV5-1 to TRBJ1-1; D is ambiguous. Sequencing used blood, either unsorted or a sorted T cell fraction (not recorded which). The sequence came from a human donor who was either an allogeneic HSCT recipient or a stem cell or donor lymphocyte infusion donor (not recorded which). It is not recorded whose cells these are; they may come from a transplant donor. The CDR3, as DNA: TGCGCCAGCAGCTTATTGAAGGGCGACACTGAAGCTTTCTTT. Protein: CASSLLKGDTEAFF.